This TCR beta chain was identified during a study of blood T cell repertoires in COVID-19 (dated by TCRdb to 2018 to 2021). The study in broad terms: The collaborator samples originated in the United States, Italy and Spain and spanned the acute and convalescent phases of COVID-19. The prospective study material was composed of cDNA or gDNA derived from T cells, B-cell-depleted T cells, or PBMCs. The dataset comprised deeply sampled blood TCRbeta repertoires from subjects exposed to, actively infected with, or recovered from COVID-19. A freely available public database, intended as a resource for researchers studying the immune response to SARS-CoV-2, is where the repertoires were released. Samples were obtained from the ongoing ImmuneRACE study (first 160 participants) and from 1,000 to 1,500 subjects provided by 6 global collaborators. A de-identified subject ID, COVID-19 status, age in years and sex were almost always included in the sample metadata. Where available, HLA class I and class II types were taken from metadata supplied by the sample provider and were not determined by assay-based typing. The full study reports these points: Clinical and demographic metadata were provided uncurated, with the amount varying by source and participant.

This clone was observed once. What this receptor recognizes is not known. No much larger clonotype is one base removed from it; base qualities were not supplied. Each collaborating institution followed its own protocols to collect whole blood in K2EDTA tubes. Collaborator samples were shipped for TCRbeta analysis as frozen whole blood, isolated PBMCs, or DNA extracted from either sample type. The immunoSEQ Assay, a bias-controlled multiplex PCR, was used to amplify TCRbeta CDR3 regions from genomic DNA. Concerning the study's data processing: The number of nucleated cells in each sample was estimated by amplification of reference gene primers within the assay. To quantify the absolute abundance of each unique TCRbeta CDR3 rearrangement, sequence reads were collapsed and filtered. Productive Simpson clonality was computed per sample as the square root of Simpson's diversity index over productive rearrangements. TCRdb provides this immuneACCESS table in a form limited to in-frame rearrangements. Some clones are lacking; in checked studies, under half of them reflect an unresolved V gene, and why the rest are absent is not known. V, J and clone size are taken as reported in that table, and D and trimming were inferred from the DNA itself. The sample table contains roughly 380,000 clones; only one count was recorded for approximately 81% of them. The ten top clones hold more than 3% of the sample.

Per the germline V gene, SGHRS is the CDR1 and YFSETQ is the CDR2. Inclusive of the bounding cysteine and phenylalanine, the CDR3 is 18 residues long. The only DNA kept is the CDR3, 54 bases in frame from the first base. The junction shows trimming of 0 bases on V and 4 bases on J, and the gene matches do not reach 16 bases of it. The V and J genes are TRBV5-1 and TRBJ2-7; 7 middle bases align to TRBD2. Sequencing used peripheral blood. The sequence derives from a woman aged 18-29 years with acute or convalescent COVID-19. The CDR3 corresponds to CASSLELGVSSGRYEQYF. The sequenced DNA is TGCGCCAGCAGCTTGGAATTGGGGGTTTCTAGCGGCAGATACGAGCAGTACTTC.